The 3 T cell receptor beta chains given below trace back to one sample, sequenced in a study of cytotoxic CD8 clonotypes in ibrutinib-treated CLL. Sequencing used immunoSEQ multiplex PCR; TCRdb keeps in-frame clones, though not all of them. The sample has more than 85,000 clones, approximately 78% seen once. The source was PBMCs, collected after 12 months of ibrutinib treatment. Source of these receptors: a human donor with chronic lymphocytic leukemia.

This clone was counted a few times. The CDR3 here is CASSSGIQPQHF. The DNA for the CDR3 is TGTGCCAGCAGCTCGGGTATCCAGCCCCAGCATTTT. The rearrangement links TRBV7-2 to TRBJ1-5; no firm D call. Germline V CDR1 and CDR2: SGHTA, FQGNSA. This CDR3 region has 12 residues. Deletions cut 4 bases from V and 7 bases from J, with 8 bases between.

The rearrangement links TRBV4-2 to TRBJ1-3; tentative D call: TRBD1 (5 bases). Germline CDR1 is LGHNA and CDR2 is YNFKEQ. This CDR3 comprises 16 residues. The V gene lost 0 bases and the J gene lost 4 bases, with 13 bases spanning the gap. The CDR3 DNA is TGTGCCAGCAGCCAAGAGTGGACAAGGACCGGAAACACCATATATTTT. This sequence encodes CASSQEWTRTGNTIYF.

This CDR3 is CASSIAQTYSNQPQHF. CDR3 in DNA: TGTGCCAGTAGTATTGCGCAGACCTATAGCAATCAGCCCCAGCATTTT. V gene TRBV19 combines with J gene TRBJ1-5; D gene uncertain. Germline assignment: CDR1 LNHDA and CDR2 SQIVND (reference sequence). This CDR3 region has 16 residues. V shed 3 bases and J shed 0 bases, with 12 bases lying between them.